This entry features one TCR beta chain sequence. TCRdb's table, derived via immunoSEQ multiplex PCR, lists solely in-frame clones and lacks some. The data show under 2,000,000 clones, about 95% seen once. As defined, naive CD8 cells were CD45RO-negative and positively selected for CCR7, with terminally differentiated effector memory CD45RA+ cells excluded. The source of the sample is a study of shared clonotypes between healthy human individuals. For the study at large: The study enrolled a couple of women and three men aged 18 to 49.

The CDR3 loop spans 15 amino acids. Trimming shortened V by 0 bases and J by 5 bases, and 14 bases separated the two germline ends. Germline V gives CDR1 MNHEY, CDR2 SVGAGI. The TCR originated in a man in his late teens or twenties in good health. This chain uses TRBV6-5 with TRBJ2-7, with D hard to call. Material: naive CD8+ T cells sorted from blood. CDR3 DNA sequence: TGTGCCAGCAGTTACTCGGAGCTAAATAAACACGAGCAGTACTTC. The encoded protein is CASSYSELNKHEQYF.